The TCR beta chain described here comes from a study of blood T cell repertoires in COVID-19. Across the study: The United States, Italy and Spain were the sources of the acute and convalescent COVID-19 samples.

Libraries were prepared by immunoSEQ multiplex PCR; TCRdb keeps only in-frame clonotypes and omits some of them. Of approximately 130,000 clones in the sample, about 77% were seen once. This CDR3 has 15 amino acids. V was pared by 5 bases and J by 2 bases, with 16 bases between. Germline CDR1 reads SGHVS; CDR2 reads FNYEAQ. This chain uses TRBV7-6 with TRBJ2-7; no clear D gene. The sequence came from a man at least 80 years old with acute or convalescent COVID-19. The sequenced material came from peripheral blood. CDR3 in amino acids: CASSATHLTPYEQYF. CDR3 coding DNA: TGTGCCAGCAGCGCGACACACTTAACCCCCTACGAGCAGTACTTC.